The rows below give T cell receptor beta chains drawn from one sample of a study of cytomegalovirus exposure and HLA in healthy donors. The protocol was immunoSEQ multiplex PCR, while the TCRdb copy is restricted to in-frame clones and leaves out a portion. This sample yields hundreds of thousands of clones, of which approximately 87% are seen a single time; roughly 5.4% belongs to the top ten. Sequenced: PBMCs. Source of these receptors: a woman under 30 in good health and CMV-seronegative. Each CDR3 is given with its conserved first and last residue. The D gene is left open where the match is weak. Clone sizes are given selectively: once, few, many, or a class where the clone is expanded.

j_gene: TRBJ2-7; d_gene: TRBD2; v_gene: TRBV28; abundance: .; CDR3nt: TGTGCCAGCAGTTTAAGGGGACTAGCGCGAGCTCAGTACTTC; CDR3aa: CASSLRGLARAQYF
j_gene: TRBJ2-7; d_gene: TRBD2; v_gene: TRBV6-1; abundance: .; CDR3nt: TGTGCCAGCAGGCCAGGCGGGGGGGCCTACGAGCAGTACTTC; CDR3aa: CASRPGGGAYEQYF
j_gene: TRBJ1-5; d_gene: .; v_gene: TRBV29-1; abundance: .; CDR3nt: TGCAGCGTGGGGGACGTCGGTCAGCCCCAGCATTTT; CDR3aa: CSVGDVGQPQHF
j_gene: TRBJ2-1; d_gene: .; v_gene: TRBV6-1; abundance: .; CDR3nt: TGTGCCAGCAGTGTTTTCTTGGGGGACTCCTACAATGAGCAGTTCTTC; CDR3aa: CASSVFLGDSYNEQFF
j_gene: TRBJ1-1; d_gene: TRBD1; v_gene: TRBV4-1; abundance: few; CDR3nt: TGCGCCAGCAGCCAACCTCTGGGACAGGGGGAAGCTTTCTTT; CDR3aa: CASSQPLGQGEAFF
j_gene: TRBJ2-5; d_gene: .; v_gene: TRBV7-2; abundance: .; CDR3nt: TGTGCCAGCAGCTTAGAAGGGTTACAAGAGACCCAGTACTTC; CDR3aa: CASSLEGLQETQYF
j_gene: TRBJ1-1; d_gene: TRBD1; v_gene: TRBV5-6; abundance: .; CDR3nt: TGTGCCAGCAGCTTCGGACAGGGCGCTGAAGCTTTCTTT; CDR3aa: CASSFGQGAEAFF
j_gene: TRBJ1-1; d_gene: TRBD1; v_gene: TRBV9; abundance: .; CDR3nt: TGTGCCAGCAGCGTGACAGGGGGAACTGAAGCTTTCTTT; CDR3aa: CASSVTGGTEAFF
j_gene: TRBJ2-5; d_gene: .; v_gene: TRBV9; abundance: .; CDR3nt: TGTGCCAGCAGCGCGAACAGGATAGGACAAGAGACCCAGTACTTC; CDR3aa: CASSANRIGQETQYF
j_gene: TRBJ1-4; d_gene: TRBD1; v_gene: TRBV6-6; abundance: .; CDR3nt: TGTGCCAGCAGAGACAGGGTGGATGAAAAACTGTTTTTT; CDR3aa: CASRDRVDEKLFF
j_gene: TRBJ1-4; d_gene: TRBD1; v_gene: TRBV5-6; abundance: .; CDR3nt: TGTGCCAGCAGACCTCTACAGGGGAGGGGTGAAAAACTGTTTTTT; CDR3aa: CASRPLQGRGEKLFF
j_gene: TRBJ2-5; d_gene: .; v_gene: TRBV11-1; abundance: .; CDR3nt: TGTGCCAGCAGCTTGGGTCTTGAGACCCAGTACTTC; CDR3aa: CASSLGLETQYF
j_gene: TRBJ1-1; d_gene: .; v_gene: TRBV28; abundance: .; CDR3nt: TGTGCCAGCAGTTTATTGTCCGGAAACACTGAAGCTTTCTTT; CDR3aa: CASSLLSGNTEAFF
j_gene: TRBJ2-2; d_gene: .; v_gene: TRBV19; abundance: .; CDR3nt: TGTGCCAGCAGCACTAACACCGGGGAGCTGTTTTTT; CDR3aa: CASSTNTGELFF
j_gene: TRBJ1-1; d_gene: .; v_gene: TRBV7-3; abundance: .; CDR3nt: TGTGCCAGCAGCTTAAGTAGGGGTTCCACTGAAGCTTTCTTT; CDR3aa: CASSLSRGSTEAFF
j_gene: TRBJ2-2; d_gene: .; v_gene: TRBV11-2; abundance: .; CDR3nt: TGTGCCAGCAGCTTAGATGGCGTCGGCAGCAGTAACACCGGGGAGCTGTTTTTT; CDR3aa: CASSLDGVGSSNTGELFF
j_gene: TRBJ1-2; d_gene: .; v_gene: TRBV5-4; abundance: .; CDR3nt: TGTGCCAGCAGCTTGGGGGGGCTAGCAACCATCTATGGCTACACCTTC; CDR3aa: CASSLGGLATIYGYTF
j_gene: TRBJ2-7; d_gene: .; v_gene: TRBV27; abundance: few; CDR3nt: TGTGCCAGCAGTTCAGACTTTCCCTACGAGCAGTACTTC; CDR3aa: CASSSDFPYEQYF
j_gene: TRBJ2-1; d_gene: .; v_gene: TRBV6-6; abundance: .; CDR3nt: TGTGCCAGCAGTTACTGGGCAGGTTCCTACAATGAGCAGTTCTTC; CDR3aa: CASSYWAGSYNEQFF
j_gene: TRBJ2-3; d_gene: .; v_gene: TRBV5-4; abundance: .; CDR3nt: TGTGCCAGCAGCTTGATGGGGGGATGGGGCACAGATACGCAGTATTTT; CDR3aa: CASSLMGGWGTDTQYF
j_gene: TRBJ1-2; d_gene: .; v_gene: TRBV2; abundance: .; CDR3nt: TGTGCCAGCAGTAGCGGGAGCCGGGCCCCGAAGGGTCCCAGCTATGGCTACACCTTC; CDR3aa: CASSSGSRAPKGPSYGYTF
j_gene: TRBJ2-1; d_gene: TRBD1; v_gene: TRBV27; abundance: .; CDR3nt: TGTGCCAGCAGTCCCATGGGACAGAGAATCTACAATGAGCAGTTCTTC; CDR3aa: CASSPMGQRIYNEQFF
j_gene: TRBJ2-5; d_gene: TRBD2; v_gene: TRBV27; abundance: .; CDR3nt: TGTGCCAGCAGGGGTAACCGACGGGGAGCGGGGCAAGAGACCCAGTACTTC; CDR3aa: CASRGNRRGAGQETQYF
j_gene: TRBJ2-3; d_gene: .; v_gene: TRBV7-6; abundance: few; CDR3nt: TGTGCCAGCAGCTCTAGGATGGAGGCGCAGTATTTT; CDR3aa: CASSSRMEAQYF
j_gene: TRBJ1-2; d_gene: .; v_gene: TRBV10-3; abundance: .; CDR3nt: TGTGCCATCACCGCGGGTGACTCCCGATCTAACTATGGCTACACCTTC; CDR3aa: CAITAGDSRSNYGYTF
j_gene: TRBJ1-2; d_gene: .; v_gene: TRBV2; abundance: .; CDR3nt: TGTGCCAGCAATCGACAGGCGTTAAACTATGGCTACACCTTC; CDR3aa: CASNRQALNYGYTF
j_gene: TRBJ1-5; d_gene: .; v_gene: TRBV19; abundance: .; CDR3nt: TGTGCCAGTAAGGACAGCTTCAATCAGCCCCAGCATTTT; CDR3aa: CASKDSFNQPQHF
j_gene: TRBJ2-5; d_gene: .; v_gene: TRBV7-6; abundance: .; CDR3nt: TGTGCCAGCAGCCCGACGACCAGGGAGTCGGCCCAGTACTTC; CDR3aa: CASSPTTRESAQYF
j_gene: TRBJ2-7; d_gene: .; v_gene: TRBV5-6; abundance: .; CDR3nt: TGTGCCAGCAGCTTGGGTAGCGTCCGCTCCTACGAGCAGTACTTC; CDR3aa: CASSLGSVRSYEQYF
j_gene: TRBJ1-2; d_gene: .; v_gene: TRBV15; abundance: .; CDR3nt: TGTGCCACCAGCAGAGCCAGGGACTATGGCTACACCTTC; CDR3aa: CATSRARDYGYTF
j_gene: TRBJ1-1; d_gene: TRBD1; v_gene: TRBV15; abundance: .; CDR3nt: TGTGCCACGGGACAGCGGAACACTGAAGCTTTCTTT; CDR3aa: CATGQRNTEAFF
j_gene: TRBJ1-5; d_gene: .; v_gene: TRBV2; abundance: .; CDR3nt: TGTGCCAGCAGTGAAAGGCCAGCCAATAGCAATCAGCCCCAGCATTTT; CDR3aa: CASSERPANSNQPQHF
j_gene: TRBJ2-3; d_gene: .; v_gene: TRBV27; abundance: .; CDR3nt: TGTGCCAGCAGAGCCGCCGGGGGAGAGGGGACAGATACGCAGTATTTT; CDR3aa: CASRAAGGEGTDTQYF
j_gene: TRBJ2-7; d_gene: TRBD2; v_gene: TRBV2; abundance: .; CDR3nt: TGTGCCAGCAGTAGGACTAGCGAGTCCTACGAGCAGTACTTC; CDR3aa: CASSRTSESYEQYF
j_gene: TRBJ2-5; d_gene: TRBD2; v_gene: TRBV6-5; abundance: .; CDR3nt: TGTGCCAGCAGCCTTAGCGGGATGGAGACCCAGTACTTC; CDR3aa: CASSLSGMETQYF
j_gene: TRBJ1-1; d_gene: .; v_gene: TRBV25-1; abundance: few; CDR3nt: TGTGCCAGCAGTGCCCCAGCGGCTGAAGCTTTCTTT; CDR3aa: CASSAPAAEAFF
j_gene: TRBJ1-4; d_gene: .; v_gene: TRBV6-5; abundance: once; CDR3nt: TGTGCCAGCAGTTACCCCAGGGACGAGGATGAAAAACTGTTTTTT; CDR3aa: CASSYPRDEDEKLFF
j_gene: TRBJ2-4; d_gene: .; v_gene: TRBV28; abundance: few; CDR3nt: TGTGCCAGCAAGGTGGGCGGCGTCAACATTCAGTACTTC; CDR3aa: CASKVGGVNIQYF
j_gene: TRBJ1-1; d_gene: TRBD1; v_gene: TRBV5-1; abundance: .; CDR3nt: TGCGCCAGCAGCTCCGCCGACAGGGGGTACGCTTTCTTT; CDR3aa: CASSSADRGYAFF
j_gene: TRBJ1-4; d_gene: .; v_gene: TRBV28; abundance: .; CDR3nt: TGTGCCAGCAGCTCCGATTACACTAATGAAAAACTGTTTTTT; CDR3aa: CASSSDYTNEKLFF